A single TCR beta chain is shown here with its context. Looked up from germline, CDR1 is LNHDA and CDR2 is SQIVND (reference sequence). The CDR3 spans 16 residues. Unmatched junction bases numbered 5, after V lost 6 bases and J lost 0 bases. Sequencing used immunoSEQ multiplex PCR; TCRdb keeps in-frame clones, though not all of them. This sample has under 250,000 clones, with 80% to 95% found just once. The sample originates from a study of blood T cell repertoires in COVID-19. Study background: The United States, Italy and Spain supplied acute and convalescent COVID-19 samples. T cells, B-cell-depleted T cells, or PBMCs provided the cDNA or gDNA that served as material.

While infection was still active, Seattle patients were enrolled and then followed longitudinally. The specimen was peripheral blood. The TCR was taken from a man between 60 and 75 years old with COVID-19, enrolled during active disease. The genes are TRBV19 and TRBJ1-4; the match to TRBD1 covers 9 bases. In nucleotides, the CDR3 is TGTGCCAGTAGCGAGACAGGGGGGCCAACTAATGAAAAACTGTTTTTT. Protein product: CASSETGGPTNEKLFF.